Listed below are T cell receptor beta chains from one sample, sequenced in a study of cytomegalovirus exposure and HLA in healthy donors. Generated by immunoSEQ multiplex PCR, the TCRdb table keeps only in-frame clones and is missing some. The profile shows roughly 180,000 clones, 80% to 90% of them singletons. The material sequenced was PBMCs. The receptors here all came from a man aged 18 to 30 in good health and CMV-seropositive. CDR3s include the opening cysteine and the closing phenylalanine or tryptophan. D genes are given only for firm matches. Clone size appears in some rows only: once, few, many, or a class for an expanded clone.

-	TRBV5-1	-	TRBJ2-5	CASSSFGETQYF	TGCGCCAGCAGCTCCTTCGGGGAGACCCAGTACTTC
-	TRBV5-1	TRBD1	TRBJ1-2	CASRSGTDYYGYTF	TGCGCCAGCAGATCCGGGACAGATTATTATGGCTACACCTTC
-	TRBV7-9	-	TRBJ1-4	CASSKNQGSNEKLFF	TGTGCCAGCAGCAAGAATCAGGGATCCAATGAAAAACTGTTTTTT
-	TRBV11-2	TRBD2	TRBJ2-3	CASSLDSSGGDTQYF	TGTGCCAGCAGCTTAGATTCTAGCGGGGGGGATACGCAGTATTTT
-	TRBV5-6	-	TRBJ1-6	CASSLVRGKNSPLHF	TGTGCCAGCAGCTTGGTCAGGGGTAAGAATTCACCCCTCCACTTT
-	TRBV9	-	TRBJ2-5	CASSPRLPQETQYF	TGTGCCAGCAGCCCAAGACTACCTCAAGAGACCCAGTACTTC
-	TRBV6-1	-	TRBJ2-7	CASTHQAAYEQYF	TGTGCCAGCACTCACCAGGCCGCCTACGAGCAGTACTTC
-	TRBV27	TRBD2	TRBJ2-1	CASSLPGLASFSNEQFF	TGTGCCAGCAGTTTGCCGGGACTAGCCTCCTTCTCCAATGAGCAGTTCTTC
few	TRBV7-2	-	TRBJ1-3	CASSLGWTAGNTIYF	TGTGCCAGCAGCTTAGGGTGGACAGCGGGAAACACCATATATTTT
-	TRBV7-2	-	TRBJ2-3	CASSLGGASRDTQYF	TGTGCCAGCAGCTTGGGGGGAGCGTCGCGTGATACGCAGTATTTT
once	TRBV6-1	TRBD2	TRBJ2-5	CASSIAGGLETQYF	TGTGCCAGCAGTATAGCGGGGGGGCTAGAGACCCAGTACTTC
-	TRBV5-4	-	TRBJ2-1	CASSRDRLADNEQFF	TGTGCCAGCAGCCGAGACAGGCTGGCGGACAATGAGCAGTTCTTC
-	TRBV29-1	TRBD1	TRBJ2-5	CSVEGQKETQYF	TGCAGCGTCGAGGGACAGAAGGAGACCCAGTACTTC
-	TRBV7-9	TRBD2	TRBJ2-7	CASSVGTSGGYEQYF	TGTGCCAGCAGCGTAGGGACTAGCGGGGGGTACGAGCAGTACTTC
-	TRBV7-2	TRBD1	TRBJ2-7	CASSVTGTAPYEQYF	TGTGCCAGCAGCGTAACCGGGACAGCCCCCTACGAGCAGTACTTC
-	TRBV30	-	TRBJ1-2	CAWRNGVGGGYTF	TGTGCCTGGAGAAACGGGGTTGGGGGCGGCTACACCTTC
-	TRBV21-1	-	TRBJ1-5	CASSKSTDSNQPQHF	TGTGCCAGCAGCAAAAGTACAGATAGCAATCAGCCCCAGCATTTT
few	TRBV4-2	-	TRBJ2-3	CASSQERLVPDTQYF	TGTGCCAGCAGCCAAGAAAGGCTAGTCCCAGATACGCAGTATTTT
-	TRBV18	-	TRBJ2-3	CASSPFPQARTDTQYF	TGTGCCAGCTCACCCTTTCCTCAAGCAAGAACAGATACGCAGTATTTT
once	TRBV2	-	TRBJ1-2	CASRIGRADGYTF	TGTGCCAGCAGGATTGGGAGGGCCGATGGCTACACCTTC
-	TRBV4-3	TRBD1	TRBJ2-5	CASSQDPGQIETQYF	TGCGCCAGCAGCCAGGACCCGGGACAGATCGAGACCCAGTACTTC
-	TRBV15	-	TRBJ2-7	CATSRDRQPSYEQYF	TGTGCCACCAGCAGAGATCGACAGCCCTCCTACGAGCAGTACTTC
-	TRBV6-1	-	TRBJ2-7	CASSEALWSEQYF	TGTGCCAGCAGTGAAGCTCTATGGAGCGAGCAGTACTTC
-	TRBV7-7	-	TRBJ2-2	CASSLASGDLTGELFF	TGTGCTAGCAGCTTAGCCTCGGGGGACCTCACCGGGGAGCTGTTTTTT
-	TRBV5-6	TRBD1	TRBJ1-1	CASSPGTGGTEAFF	TGTGCCAGCAGCCCCGGGACAGGGGGCACTGAAGCTTTCTTT
-	TRBV6-6	-	TRBJ1-6	CASSYEANSPLHF	TGTGCCAGCAGTTACGAGGCCAATTCACCCCTCCACTTT
-	TRBV9	TRBD2	TRBJ2-5	CASSVDPSGGAVETQYF	TGTGCCAGCAGCGTAGATCCTAGCGGGGGGGCTGTTGAGACCCAGTACTTC
-	TRBV2	-	TRBJ2-7	CASSLQGYEQYF	TGTGCCAGCAGTCTACAGGGCTACGAGCAGTACTTC
-	TRBV10-3	-	TRBJ1-1	CAINQLGQNTEAFF	TGTGCCATCAATCAACTGGGACAGAACACTGAAGCTTTCTTT
-	TRBV7-5	-	TRBJ1-5	CARSLSKNQPQHF	TGTGCCAGAAGCTTATCCAAAAATCAGCCCCAGCATTTT
-	TRBV5-1	TRBD1	TRBJ1-5	CASSPGDRDYVGNQPQHF	TGCGCCAGCAGCCCAGGGGACAGGGACTACGTCGGCAATCAGCCCCAGCATTTT
-	TRBV5-1	TRBD2	TRBJ2-1	CASKTSGGAYNEQFF	TGCGCCAGCAAGACTAGCGGGGGGGCTTACAATGAGCAGTTCTTC
-	TRBV5-5	TRBD1	TRBJ2-7	CASSLGQGSDEQYF	TGTGCCAGCAGCTTGGGACAGGGGTCCGACGAGCAGTACTTC
-	TRBV7-2	TRBD2	TRBJ2-3	CASSYAGASGGTDTQYF	TGTGCCAGCAGCTACGCCGGGGCTAGCGGGGGCACAGATACGCAGTATTTT
few	TRBV4-3	-	TRBJ2-1	CASSQDPDRPKFF	TGCGCCAGCAGCCAAGACCCTGACAGGCCTAAGTTCTTC
few	TRBV20-1	-	TRBJ2-7	CSARGTYEQYF	TGCAGTGCTAGGGGCACCTACGAGCAGTACTTC
-	TRBV7-3	-	TRBJ2-7	CASSTGSGNYEQYF	TGTGCCAGCAGCACTGGCAGCGGCAATTACGAGCAGTACTTC
-	TRBV10-3	-	TRBJ1-2	CAISDEANGYTF	TGTGCCATCAGTGACGAAGCGAATGGCTACACCTTC
-	TRBV7-9	-	TRBJ2-1	CASSPEGWDSVQFF	TGTGCCAGCAGCCCCGAGGGGTGGGACTCCGTGCAGTTCTTC
-	TRBV7-6	TRBD2	TRBJ2-1	CASSTGGNEQFF	TGTGCCAGCAGCACCGGGGGGAATGAGCAGTTCTTC
-	TRBV10-3	-	TRBJ1-6	CAISESVAAPLHF	TGTGCCATCAGTGAGTCCGTGGCGGCACCCCTCCACTTT
few	TRBV27	-	TRBJ1-4	CASSPYRGSTNEKLFF	TGTGCCAGCAGCCCCTACAGAGGGTCAACTAATGAAAAACTGTTTTTT